This TCR beta chain was found in a study of blood T cell repertoires in COVID-19. Trimming took off 3 bases at V and 8 bases at J, with 25 bases between the two ends. CDR3 length: 17 amino acids. Germline CDR1 and CDR2: MNHEY and SMNVEV (reference sequence). Produced via immunoSEQ multiplex PCR; TCRdb's table is partial and in-frame only. This table has roughly 100,000 clones, approximately 86% appearing once. This TCR was recovered from a middle-aged man with active or convalescent COVID-19. The chain is built from TRBV27 and TRBJ1-2, with D maybe TRBD1 (5 bases). Sequencing used peripheral blood. Written as DNA, the CDR3 is TGTGCCAGCAGTTTTATTCCGGATAGTCGGGGGAAGGGGGGCTACACCTTC. Protein: CASSFIPDSRGKGGYTF.